The sequence of this T cell receptor beta chain was determined in a study of OX40 agonist ivuxolimab in advanced cancers. Across the study: Patients treated during dose escalation were battling hepatocellular carcinoma, melanoma, renal cell or head and neck cancer.

The assay was immunoSEQ multiplex PCR, and TCRdb's table has in-frame clones only and misses some. This table has some 60,000 clones, under 95% appearing once. The trim removed 6 bases at V and 8 bases at J, leaving 19 bases unmatched. The CDR3 loop spans 17 amino acids. Germline V CDR1 and CDR2: LGHNA, YNFKEQ. The chain is built from TRBV4-2 and TRBJ1-2, with TRBD1 matching over 9 bases. The sequence was obtained from an adult with an advanced solid tumor such as melanoma, head and neck, liver or kidney cancer. The material sequenced was CD4+ or CD8+ T cells sorted from blood, taken in a trial of the OX40 agonist ivuxolimab. The CDR3 loop reads CASSQGGQGLGPRGYTF. The CDR3 nucleotides are TGTGCCAGCAGTCAGGGGGGACAGGGCTTAGGACCAAGGGGCTACACCTTC.